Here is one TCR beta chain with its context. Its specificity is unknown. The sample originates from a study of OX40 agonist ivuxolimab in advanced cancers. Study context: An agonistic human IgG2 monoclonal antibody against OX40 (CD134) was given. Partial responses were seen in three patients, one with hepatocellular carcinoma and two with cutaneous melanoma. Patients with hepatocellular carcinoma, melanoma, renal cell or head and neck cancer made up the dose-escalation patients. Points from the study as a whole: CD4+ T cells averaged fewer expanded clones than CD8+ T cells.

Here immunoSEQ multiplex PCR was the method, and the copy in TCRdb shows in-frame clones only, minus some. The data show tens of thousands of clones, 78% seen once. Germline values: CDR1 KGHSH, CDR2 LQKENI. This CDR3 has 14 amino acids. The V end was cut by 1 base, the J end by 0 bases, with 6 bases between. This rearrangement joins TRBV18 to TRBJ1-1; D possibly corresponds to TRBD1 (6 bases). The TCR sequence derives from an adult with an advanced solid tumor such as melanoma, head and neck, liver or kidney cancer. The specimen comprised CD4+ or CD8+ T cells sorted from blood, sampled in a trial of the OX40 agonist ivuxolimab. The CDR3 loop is CASSPQGVNTEAFF. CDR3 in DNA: TGTGCCAGCTCACCACAGGGGGTGAACACTGAAGCTTTCTTT.